One TCR beta chain is described in this entry. As yet, its antigen is unknown. This sample stems from a study of early T cells in non-severe SARS-CoV-2 infection. Study details: Unpaired chains resulted from sequencing bulk RNA of unsorted whole blood.

The TCR library protocol was used to attach unique molecular identifiers. These identifiers were attached to individual cDNA molecules. TCRdb reanalysed the 5' RACE reads using MiXCR and keeps one entry per CDR3 protein. Of over 60,000 distinct CDR3 sequences in the sample, approximately 13% were seen once. Points from the study as a whole: Missing private and CD4 specificities, VDJdb matching favored anti-spike CD8 responses.

The CDR3 is made up of 15 amino acids. The V gene's germline CDR1 is MDHEN and CDR2 SYDVKM. With 3 bases removed from V and 4 bases from J, the gap between germline ends came to 10 bases. Here the sequenced sample was whole blood, taken at baseline. The chain recombines TRBV28 with TRBJ2-6; D uncertain. This clonotype was obtained from an adult who was a healthcare worker with PCR-confirmed SARS-CoV-2 infection or an uninfected control (not recorded which). In nucleotides, the CDR3 is TGTGCCAGCAGTTTTTTGGACCGCGGGGCCAACGTCCTGACTTTC. Encoded protein: CASSFLDRGANVLTF.